This TCR beta chain came from a study of regulatory T cells in long-lasting Graves disease (dated by TCRdb to the early 2020s). Background on the whole study: Newly diagnosed Graves' disease patients had taken antithyroid drugs for less than 3 months. A total of approximately 35 samples were covered by TCR sequencing, comprising approximately 13 persistent and approximately 20 newly diagnosed Graves' disease patients. The study took place in China and was registered as a clinical trial. Peripheral blood TCR sequencing and RNA sequencing compared persistent Graves' disease patients with newly diagnosed Graves' disease patients. Study-wide conclusions, independent of this receptor: Only peripheral blood was studied, because thyroid tissue, the primary lesion, was inaccessible. Preferential use of TRBV28, TRBJ1-2 and TRBJ2-5 was observed in persistent disease, whereas TRBV20-1 and TRBJ2-1 were favored in newly diagnosed disease. Persistent Graves' disease patients showed lower TCR Shannon entropy and fewer highly expanded clones than newly diagnosed patients, suggesting clonal expansion. Patients with persistent disease shared more public clonotypes (approximately 2,500) than newly diagnosed patients did (966). The authors noted that the small sample size was a limitation that may lower accuracy. Sequencing and analysis were limited to the TCR beta chain.

Library preparation used multiplex PCR. Sequenced using an Illumina HiSeq 4000. TCR beta libraries were built with iRepertoire HTBI primers and Arm-PCR amplification of CDR3 regions. Before sequencing, the PCR products underwent gel purification. The original methods were these. Gene usage analysis of CDR3 amino acid clonotypes used the roughly 62 TRBV and 12 to 15 TRBJ segments found across samples. COPE and FqMerger were used to merge the filtered high-quality paired reads into contigs. Contigs were aligned with BLAST to IMGT TRBV, TRBD and TRBJ reference genes, and CDR3 was defined per IMGT. Any clonotype with a frequency above 0.1% was counted as a highly expanded clone. Shannon entropy was used to measure repertoire diversity, and the Gini coefficient was used to measure V-J evenness. Clonotypes shared by more than one individual were considered public. TCRdb reanalyzed the raw reads on its own, using fastp at Q25 for trimming and MiXCR for clone calling, and kept in-frame beta chains. Every distinct CDR3 protein forms one entry, paired with its most common genes and DNA. The V and J calls reflect TCRdb's pipeline rather than the authors' work. The sample table lists some 600,000 distinct CDR3 sequences, about 16% of them with a count of one. 12% of the sample comes from the top ten.

The V end loses 0 bases and the J end loses 0 bases, and a stretch of 9 bases separates them. CDR1 and CDR2 are read off the germline V gene as LGHNA and YNFKEQ. The CDR3 covers 16 residues, taking in both the cysteine and the phenylalanine. Just CDR3 DNA is preserved here, 48 bases in frame from base 1. About this clonotype itself: Its recognized antigen is unknown. Per-base quality was not reported, and no clone a single base away is much larger than it.

What this sample's time point label stands for: newly diagnosed GD, antithyroid drugs for less than 3 months. RNA was extracted from PBMCs in TRIzol for both TCR sequencing and RNA sequencing. The diagnosis of Graves' disease was made according to American Thyroid Association guidelines. Recruitment of patients was carried out at an endocrinology department in Xi'an, China. Each patient gave about 10 milliliters of peripheral blood, collected in an EDTA anticoagulant tube. Ficoll Paque Plus density gradient separation was used to isolate PBMCs, and no further T cell sorting was performed. An Agilent 2100 Bioanalyzer and agarose gel were used to assess RNA quality, and a NanoDrop 2000 was used to measure RNA concentration. These data were also reused for a study on T cells in Graves' hyperthyroidism and ophthalmopathy. From that second study: Stable Graves' hyperthyroidism was defined as no progression to ophthalmopathy during 18 months of follow-up. Hyperthyroidism patients were newly diagnosed, had a disease duration of under 2 months, and were aged 18 to 65 years. Any patient with an uncontrolled infection, another autoimmune disease, pregnancy or lactation was excluded. Diagnoses relied on clinical symptoms, serum thyroxine and TRAb, thyroid ultrasound and orbital computed tomography. A first-round RT-PCR of the TCR CDR3 used the HTBI primer set with the Qiagen OneStep RT-PCR kit. Most expanded thyroid clonotypes (frequency above 0.001) were also found in blood, which suggests that blood repertoires may mirror thyroid immune responses. Ophthalmopathy was separated from stable hyperthyroidism by a 13 V-J signature model, with over 85% sensitivity and 81% to 82% specificity obtained in cross-validation and 80%/75% obtained in testing. During validation, the model predicted progression to ophthalmopathy a median of around 7 months ahead of onset, with 60% to 71% sensitivity and roughly 75% specificity. To identify distinguishing TCR V-J signatures, a discovery cohort of 90 to 100 patients was used, comprising some 45 with Graves' ophthalmopathy and 57 with stable Graves' hyperthyroidism. Prospective prediction of ophthalmopathy was tested in an independent validation cohort consisting of some 20 hyperthyroidism patients and approximately 16 patients who later progressed to ophthalmopathy. The roughly 94 discovery patients were randomly split 7:3 into training and test sets. In more than five Graves' hyperthyroidism patients, the study also compared T-cell repertoires from thyroid tissue with T-cell repertoires from blood. After blood sampling, hyperthyroidism patients were treated with methimazole at a starting dose of 30 mg daily, and ophthalmopathy patients were treated with high-dose intravenous methylprednisolone. Libraries were constructed in a second round of multiplex PCR, after which size selection and purification were performed. The libraries were sequenced on an Illumina HiSeq2000 using paired-end 100 bp reads. SOAPnuke was used to process the raw data, throwing out any read that contained adapters or uncalled bases, had a mean Phred below 15, or lacked an exact constant-primer or identifier match. COPE v1.2.5 was used to merge the high-quality paired reads, and each unique nucleotide sequence was defined as a clonotype. MiTCR v1.1 was used to align the clonotypes against IMGT TRBV, TRBD and TRBJ reference segments. Analysis was restricted to V-J combinations with a frequency above 0.0001, which covered roughly 99% of repertoires. The TCS score was defined as the ratio of F50 (clonal expansion) to E x V (chaos), calculated using BLOSUM62-based TCRdist between CDR3 peptides within each V-J. Welch's t-statistics and random forest reduced fewer than 550 V-J features to under 15, which were used in a naive Bayes classifier (R e1071). No statistical method was used to fix the sample size in advance, and group allocation was not hidden from the investigators. The paper describes TCR Vbeta CDR3 sequencing of 130 to 150 peripheral blood samples, made up of 43 ophthalmopathy patients, 70 to 75 hyperthyroidism patients and 17 progressor patients.

The sequencing used peripheral blood mononuclear cells (PBMCs), collected at new diagnosis, from a patient treated with antithyroid drugs. The TCR sequence derives from a man between 18 and 29 years old with Graves disease. Donor details come from another sample of the same person, matched by shared clones. The rearrangement combines TRBV4-2 with TRBJ1-5; TRBD1 is perhaps the D gene, given 6 matching bases. The sequence in DNA is TGTGCCAGCAGCCAAGAGCAAGGGGGTAGCAATCAGCCCCAGCATTTT. It translates to CASSQEQGGSNQPQHF.